The 25 T cell receptor beta chains presented below share a single source sample, sequenced in a study of CD4+ T cells in melanoma. Using immunoSEQ multiplex PCR, the repertoire was profiled, and TCRdb retains in-frame clones only, with some absent. The sample has over 10,000 clones, about 74% seen once. The material sequenced was cells from a culture (not recorded whether cultured in vitro). Source of these receptors: a human donor with melanoma.

A word on this clone: Other nucleotide sequences in the sample specify the same CDR3. The V call is TRBV6-1, the J call TRBJ1-1; D unresolved. The germline CDR1 and CDR2 sequences are MNHNS and SASEGT. The CDR3 runs 12 residues. Trimming shortened V by 5 bases and J by 7 bases, and 11 bases separated the two germline ends. The CDR3 here is CASSLRVSEAFF. The CDR3 coding sequence is TGTGCCAGCAGTTTACGGGTAAGTGAAGCTTTCTTT.

The J gene is TRBJ1-2, the V gene TRBV5-4, with D hard to call. The V end lost 0 bases, the J end lost 3 bases, and 9 bases lay between the germline ends. Germline CDR1 SGHNT, CDR2 YYREEE (reference sequence). There are 14 residues in the CDR3. The CDR3 DNA sequence: TGTGCCAGCAGCTTGGACAGAAATGACTATGGCTACACCTTC. It specifies CASSLDRNDYGYTF.

The CDR3 here is CAWSLTGDTQYF. CDR3 nucleotide sequence: TGTGCCTGGAGCCTCACAGGAGATACGCAGTATTTT. The J gene is TRBJ2-3, the V gene TRBV30; maybe TRBD1 (5 bases). Per germline, CDR1 GTSNPN and CDR2 SVGIG (reference sequence). CDR3 size: 12 residues. Trimming stripped 3 bases from V and 5 bases from J, with 9 bases between.

The table lists this clone with a few counts. The V call is TRBV10-2, the J call TRBJ1-5, with D uncertain. Trimming pared 0 bases from V and 2 bases from J, leaving 5 bases between. This CDR3 has 14 residues. CDR1 and CDR2 (germline): WSHSY, SAAADI. CDR3 residues: CASSESDGNQPQHF. Here the CDR3 DNA reads TGCGCCAGCAGTGAGTCTGACGGCAATCAGCCCCAGCATTTT.

The chain combines TRBV7-2 with TRBJ1-2; possibly TRBD1 for D (6 bases). The length of the CDR3 is 14 residues. V gave up 4 bases and J gave up 4 bases, with 13 bases separating them. Per germline, CDR1 SGHTA and CDR2 FQGNSA. The CDR3, as DNA: TGTGCCAGCAGCTCGCCGGGACACCTCTATGGCTACACCTTC. This gives the protein CASSSPGHLYGYTF.

DNA of the CDR3: TGCGCCAGCAGCCCATCAGGGGGACCCACTGAAGCTTTCTTT. Protein sequence: CASSPSGGPTEAFF. The chain uses TRBV5-1 and TRBJ1-1, with 7 bases identical to TRBD1. Trimming removed 4 bases from V and 4 bases from J; junction bases left unmatched: 7. CDR1 and CDR2 (germline): SGHRS, YFSETQ. CDR3 length: 14 amino acids. Drawing the rest from reference TRBV5-1 and TRBJ1-1, the complete variable domain is KAGVTQTPRYLIKTRGQQVTLSCSPISGHRSVSWYQQTPGQGLQFLFEYFSETQRNKGNFPGRFSGRQFSNSRSEMNVSTLELGDSALYLCASSPSGGPTEAFFGQGTRLTVV.

This chain uses TRBV29-1 with TRBJ2-1; a weak D match, TRBD1 (6 bases). CDR3 length: 14 amino acids. Germline CDR1 SQVTM, CDR2 ANQGSEA. With 7 bases removed from V and 2 bases from J, the gap between germline ends came to 15 bases. The CDR3 DNA is TGCAGCGCGCGACAGGACATTCCCTACAATGAGCAGTTCTTC. Translating it yields CSARQDIPYNEQFF.

This sequence joins TRBV11-3 and TRBJ2-7, with TRBD1 matching over 7 bases. Trimming at V came to 5 bases and at J to 7 bases, leaving 11 bases not matched to a gene. The CDR3 runs 14 residues. Germline loops: CDR1 SGHNT, CDR2 YENEEA. In DNA form, the CDR3 reads TGTGCCAGCAGCCGCCTGGGACAGCGCGGAGAGCAGTACTTC. This translates into CASSRLGQRGEQYF.

The V call is TRBV27, the J call TRBJ1-1, with TRBD1 identical over 11 bases. V dropped 5 bases and J dropped 4; count of bases not matched to a gene: 12. The V gene's germline CDR1 is MNHEY and CDR2 SMNVEV (reference sequence). The length of the CDR3 is 17 residues. The CDR3 nucleotides are TGTGCCAGCAGTGCACTCGGCCCGGGACAGGGGGGCACTGAAGCTTTCTTT. Translated, it gives CASSALGPGQGGTEAFF.

The chain is built from TRBV5-1 and TRBJ2-2, with TRBD2 identical over 10 bases. The length of the CDR3 is 16 residues. Per germline, CDR1 SGHRS and CDR2 YFSETQ. J was trimmed by 6 bases and V by 2 bases; bases with no gene match: 7. The CDR3 is CASSFKRGGLAGELFF. In nucleotides, the CDR3 is TGCGCCAGCAGCTTCAAGCGGGGGGGCCTCGCCGGGGAGCTGTTTTTT.

The rearrangement links TRBV2 to TRBJ2-1, with TRBD2 identical over 9 bases. CDR3 length equals 12 residues. Germline V gives CDR1 SNHLY, CDR2 FYNNEI. The CDR3 here is CAFSGGTSEQFF. CDR3 bases: TGTGCTTTTAGCGGGGGCACCTCCGAGCAGTTCTTC.

This rearrangement joins TRBV19 to TRBJ1-1; TRBD1 agrees at 10 bases. Germline loops: CDR1 LNHDA, CDR2 SQIVND (reference sequence). The CDR3 has 16 residues. J was trimmed by 4 bases and V by 3 bases; bases with no gene match: 8. CDR3 residues: CASSIFGTGEGTEAFF. CDR3 nucleotide sequence: TGTGCCAGTAGTATTTTCGGGACAGGGGAGGGCACTGAAGCTTTCTTT.

The chain recombines TRBV15 with TRBJ1-1; 9 bases agree with TRBD1. The CDR3 has 15 residues. The V segment lost 2 bases and the J segment 4 bases; nucleotides outside the gene matches: 5. Germline CDR1 is LNHNV and CDR2 is YYDKDF (reference sequence). Here the CDR3 reads CATSRNTGGITEAFF. For the CDR3, the DNA is TGTGCCACCAGCAGAAACACAGGGGGCATCACTGAAGCTTTCTTT.

The chain carries TRBV6-6 and TRBJ2-1; TRBD1 might be the D (5 bases). Germline loops: CDR1 MNHNY, CDR2 SVGAGI (reference sequence). V lost 5 bases to trimming and J lost 9 bases, with 8 bases between them. The CDR3 has 11 residues. The CDR3 DNA reads TGTGCCAGCAGTAGGGGTACTGAGCAGTTCTTC. This encodes CASSRGTEQFF.

The CDR3 sequence: CSVERDPPAFF. Written as DNA, the CDR3 is TGCAGCGTTGAAAGAGACCCTCCCGCTTTCTTT. J is TRBJ1-1 and V is TRBV29-1, with D uncertain. Germline V CDR1 and CDR2: SQVTM, ANQGSEA. The CDR3 totals 11 residues. Trimming shortened V by 2 bases and J by 11 bases, and 12 bases separated the two germline ends.

In its sample, this clone was seen once. The chain employs TRBV6-5 and TRBJ1-1; D uncertain. V lost 4 bases and J 8 bases, leaving 23 bases between the germline ends. This CDR3 comprises 16 residues. CDR1 MNHEY and CDR2 SVGAGI come from the germline V gene. The CDR3 region has the DNA TGTGCCAGCAGTTCTCCGGGAGCCCGGCGGGAGAGAGAAGCTTTCTTT. Its protein is CASSSPGARREREAFF.

The J gene is TRBJ1-2, the V gene TRBV19; no clear D gene. Germline CDR1 reads LNHDA; CDR2 reads SQIVND (reference sequence). V was shortened by 3 bases and J by 6 bases, with 14 bases between the two germline ends. This CDR3 is built from 14 residues. The CDR3 spells CASSMRGRAHGYTF. DNA of the CDR3: TGTGCCAGTAGTATGAGAGGCCGCGCCCATGGCTACACCTTC.

V usage is TRBV6-5 and J usage is TRBJ1-3; D ambiguous. This CDR3 has 14 amino acids. CDR1 and CDR2 from the germline V gene are MNHEY and SVGAGI. The germline V and J ends were trimmed by 4 bases and 0 bases, with 7 bases remaining between them. CDR3 protein: CASSSYSSGNTIYF. Here the CDR3 DNA reads TGTGCCAGCAGTTCCTACAGCTCTGGAAACACCATATATTTT.

The CDR3 spells CASRERLVGETQYF. The CDR3 bases are TGCGCCAGCAGAGAAAGACTAGTCGGGGAGACCCAGTACTTC. The chain carries TRBV5-1 and TRBJ2-5, with D tentatively TRBD2 (6 bases). This CDR3 is 14 amino acids long. The V end lost 5 bases, the J end lost 5 bases, and 16 bases lay between the germline ends. Germline CDR1 SGHRS, CDR2 YFSETQ.

The chain has TRBV6-5 and TRBJ2-1, with 9 nucleotides matching TRBD2. Losses at the gene ends were 6 bases for V and 10 bases for J; bases not matched to a gene: 13. This CDR3 is built from 15 residues. Germline V CDR1 and CDR2: MNHEY, SVGAGI. In DNA form, the CDR3 reads TGTGCCAGCAGGACGAGGCGGGGGGGCCTTGGGGAGCAGTTCTTC. Its protein is CASRTRRGGLGEQFF.

The chain is built from TRBV18 and TRBJ1-1; perhaps TRBD1 as D (5 bases). The CDR3 runs to 13 residues. Trimming cost V 10 bases and J 5 bases, with 17 bases left between them. Germline lookup yields CDR1 KGHSH and CDR2 LQKENI. The CDR3 DNA reads as TGTGCCACCGTGCTTGGGGGTACTACTGAAGCTTTCTTT. This gives the protein CATVLGGTTEAFF.

The chain links TRBV5-1 to TRBJ1-1; 8 bases map to TRBD1. There are 16 residues in the CDR3. Per the germline V gene, CDR1 is SGHRS and CDR2 is YFSETQ. Trimming removed 3 bases from V and 2 bases from J; junction bases left unmatched: 9. This CDR3 reads CASSSYPTGVNTEAFF. Here the CDR3 DNA reads TGCGCCAGCAGCTCCTACCCGACAGGGGTTAACACTGAAGCTTTCTTT. Full variable domain (remainder filled in from reference TRBV5-1 and TRBJ1-1): KAGVTQTPRYLIKTRGQQVTLSCSPISGHRSVSWYQQTPGQGLQFLFEYFSETQRNKGNFPGRFSGRQFSNSRSEMNVSTLELGDSALYLCASSSYPTGVNTEAFFGQGTRLTVV.

The J gene is TRBJ2-3, the V gene TRBV4-1, with no clear D. Germline assignment: CDR1 MGHRA and CDR2 YSYEKL. The germline V and J ends were trimmed by 0 bases and 4 bases, with 5 bases remaining between them. This CDR3 region has 13 residues. CDR3 nucleotide sequence: TGCGCCAGCAGCCAAGAGGTGGCAGATACGCAGTATTTT. Translating it yields CASSQEVADTQYF.

This clone was counted only a few times. V usage is TRBV7-2 and J usage is TRBJ2-2, with 7 bases matching TRBD1. The V and J ends lost 1 base and 2 bases, in that order; junction bases with no gene match: 4. CDR1 is SGHTA and CDR2 is FQGNSA in the germline V gene. The CDR3 is made up of 16 amino acids. The CDR3 nucleotides read TGTGCCAGCAGCTTAGGGACAGGCGGCAACACCGGGGAGCTGTTTTTT. It specifies CASSLGTGGNTGELFF.

The CDR3 reads CASSVGGAQETQYF. As DNA, the CDR3 is TGTGCCAGCAGCGTAGGGGGAGCCCAAGAGACCCAGTACTTC. V and J are TRBV9 and TRBJ2-5; tentatively, D is TRBD2 (5 bases). This CDR3 spans 14 amino acids. Trimming took off 0 bases at V and 1 base at J, with 7 bases between the two ends. Germline-derived CDR1 and CDR2 are SGDLS and YYNGEE.